This TCR beta chain was documented in a study of control samples from healthy donors and cancer patients. Clones were sequenced by immunoSEQ multiplex PCR, and TCRdb holds only the in-frame ones, with some missing. In the table there are some 120,000 clones, more than 75% of which are singletons. The CDR3 runs 14 residues. V shed 3 bases and J shed 3 bases, with 12 bases lying between them. Germline V gene data show CDR1 as DFQATT and CDR2 as SNEGSKA (reference sequence). The material sequenced was blood. The chain recombines TRBV20-1 with TRBJ2-1, with no clear D. The source of this sequence is a man aged 30 to 45 in good health. The CDR3 protein is CSASLGLNYNEQFF. The DNA of the CDR3 is TGCAGTGCTAGTTTGGGCCTGAACTACAATGAGCAGTTCTTC.